A selection of T cell receptor beta chains follows, all from one sample in a study of CD8 T cells in Susac syndrome. MiXCR was run by TCRdb on the immunoSEQ multiplex PCR reads, yielding one entry per CDR3 protein. Among 75,000 to 100,000 distinct CDR3 sequences listed, 94% were seen once. Sequenced sample: CD8+ T cells from PBMCs. The origin of the receptors is a human donor with Susac syndrome. Each CDR3 is given with its conserved first and last residue. Each record gives: D gene, J gene, clone size, V gene, CDR3 protein. D genes are given only for firm matches. Only part of the rows carry a size: once, few, many, or a class if the clone is expanded.

D gene: -; J gene: TRBJ1-1; clone size: once; V gene: TRBV14; CDR3 protein: CASSLEGRNTEAFF
D gene: -; J gene: TRBJ2-1; clone size: few; V gene: TRBV6-2/TRBV6-3; CDR3 protein: CASSRTGTQLFYNEQFF
D gene: -; J gene: TRBJ2-5; clone size: once; V gene: TRBV19; CDR3 protein: CASSPRLVSTETQYF
D gene: -; J gene: TRBJ1-2; clone size: -; V gene: TRBV12-3/TRBV12-4; CDR3 protein: CASSFNLVAVYGYTF
D gene: -; J gene: TRBJ2-5; clone size: -; V gene: TRBV24-1; CDR3 protein: CATSDLPTNGGETQYF
D gene: TRBD1; J gene: TRBJ2-5; clone size: -; V gene: TRBV15; CDR3 protein: CATSRLDREQETQYF
D gene: -; J gene: TRBJ2-1; clone size: -; V gene: TRBV2; CDR3 protein: CASMGSSYNEQFF
D gene: TRBD2; J gene: TRBJ2-1; clone size: -; V gene: TRBV4-1; CDR3 protein: CASSQEGQREYFEQFF
D gene: TRBD1; J gene: TRBJ1-5; clone size: -; V gene: TRBV20-1; CDR3 protein: CSARDDRGEYQPQHF
D gene: TRBD1; J gene: TRBJ1-5; clone size: -; V gene: TRBV6-4; CDR3 protein: CASSETGGLNSQPQHF
D gene: -; J gene: TRBJ2-6; clone size: -; V gene: TRBV27; CDR3 protein: CASSLVAGVSSGANVLTF
D gene: -; J gene: TRBJ2-1; clone size: -; V gene: TRBV24-1; CDR3 protein: CATSDLGLKQFF
D gene: -; J gene: TRBJ2-7; clone size: -; V gene: TRBV29-1; CDR3 protein: CSVEEGEGYEQYF
D gene: -; J gene: TRBJ1-5; clone size: -; V gene: TRBV6-2/TRBV6-3; CDR3 protein: CASCWDLKGPQHF
D gene: -; J gene: TRBJ2-2; clone size: -; V gene: TRBV12-3/TRBV12-4; CDR3 protein: CASSWGQGATGELSF
D gene: -; J gene: TRBJ1-1; clone size: -; V gene: TRBV12-3/TRBV12-4; CDR3 protein: CASSLGGRPEAFF
D gene: -; J gene: TRBJ2-5; clone size: once; V gene: TRBV7-8; CDR3 protein: CASSSPPKTQYF
D gene: TRBD2; J gene: TRBJ2-1; clone size: -; V gene: TRBV20-1; CDR3 protein: CSAREGGGANNEQFF
D gene: -; J gene: TRBJ2-5; clone size: -; V gene: TRBV18; CDR3 protein: CASSPPEETQYF
D gene: -; J gene: TRBJ2-3; clone size: -; V gene: TRBV20-1; CDR3 protein: CSASLARDNTDTQYF
D gene: TRBD1; J gene: TRBJ2-5; clone size: -; V gene: TRBV29-1; CDR3 protein: CSVEPGGGETQYF
D gene: -; J gene: TRBJ2-5; clone size: -; V gene: TRBV6-6; CDR3 protein: CASEGQETQYF
D gene: -; J gene: TRBJ2-7; clone size: -; V gene: TRBV4-3; CDR3 protein: CASSQEGGSSSYEQYF
D gene: TRBD2; J gene: TRBJ2-1; clone size: -; V gene: TRBV30; CDR3 protein: CAWNLAGDPNEQFF
D gene: -; J gene: TRBJ1-1; clone size: once; V gene: TRBV12-3/TRBV12-4; CDR3 protein: CASTNFMGEAFF
D gene: TRBD1; J gene: TRBJ1-5; clone size: -; V gene: TRBV5-6; CDR3 protein: CASTLTGGIQPQHF
D gene: -; J gene: TRBJ1-2; clone size: once; V gene: TRBV30; CDR3 protein: CAWSVLRANYGYTF
D gene: -; J gene: TRBJ2-1; clone size: -; V gene: TRBV10-2; CDR3 protein: CASRPRTDNEQFF
D gene: -; J gene: TRBJ2-3; clone size: -; V gene: TRBV20-1; CDR3 protein: CSARGPPKQDTQYF